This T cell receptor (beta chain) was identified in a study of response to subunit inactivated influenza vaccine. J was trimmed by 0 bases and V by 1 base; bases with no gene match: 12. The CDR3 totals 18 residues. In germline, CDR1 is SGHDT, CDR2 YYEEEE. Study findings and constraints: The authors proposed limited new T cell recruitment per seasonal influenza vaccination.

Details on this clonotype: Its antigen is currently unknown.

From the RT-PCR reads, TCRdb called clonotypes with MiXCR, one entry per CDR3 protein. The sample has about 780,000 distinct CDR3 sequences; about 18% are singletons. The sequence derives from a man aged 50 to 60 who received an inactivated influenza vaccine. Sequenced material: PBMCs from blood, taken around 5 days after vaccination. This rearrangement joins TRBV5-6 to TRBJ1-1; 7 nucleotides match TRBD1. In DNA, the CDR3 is TGTGCCAGCAGCTTGTTTAAGGACAGGACCTTGATGAACACTGAAGCTTTCTTT. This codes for CASSLFKDRTLMNTEAFF.